This TCR beta chain was profiled in a study of shared clonotypes between healthy human individuals. Turning to the study itself: For every donor, three CD4 naive, three CD4 memory, two CD8 naive and one CD8 memory plates were used.

Sequenced by immunoSEQ multiplex PCR; TCRdb stores in-frame clones only, minus some. The data contain hundreds of thousands of clones, 72% of them singletons. Germline-derived CDR1 and CDR2 are GTSNPN and SVGIG (reference sequence). The CDR3 spans 16 residues. Both subsets, CD45RA+ naive and CD45RA-negative memory, were split from the CD4+ cells. On this clone itself: A clone one base away is much larger, so this may be a read error.

Source material: memory CD4+ T cells sorted from blood. The subset is: CD45RA-negative fraction. This receptor was obtained from a woman in her 30s in good health. The chain couples TRBV30 to TRBJ2-2; a possible D gene is TRBD2 (6 bases). CDR3 in DNA: TGTGCCTGGGGACGTAGTTCGGGGAGGAACACCAGGGAGCTGTTTTTT. Translating gives CAWGRSSGRNTRELFF. Using reference TRBV30 and TRBJ2-2 for the parts outside the CDR3, the full variable domain is SQTIHQWPATLVQPVGSPLSLECTVEGTSNPNLYWYRQAAGRGLQLLFYSVGIGQISSEVPQNLSASRPQDRQFILSSKKLLLSDSGFYLCAWGRSSGRNTRELFFGEGSRLTVL.